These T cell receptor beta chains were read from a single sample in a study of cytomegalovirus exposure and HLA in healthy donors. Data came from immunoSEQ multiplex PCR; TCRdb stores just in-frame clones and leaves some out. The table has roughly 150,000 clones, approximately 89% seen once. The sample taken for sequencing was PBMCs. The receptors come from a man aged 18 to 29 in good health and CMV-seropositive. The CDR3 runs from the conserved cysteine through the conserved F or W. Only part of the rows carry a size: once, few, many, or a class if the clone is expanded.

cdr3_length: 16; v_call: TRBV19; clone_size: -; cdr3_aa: CASSIGTALAKNIQYF
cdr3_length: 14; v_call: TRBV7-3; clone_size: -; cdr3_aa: CASSLTSGEVEQFF
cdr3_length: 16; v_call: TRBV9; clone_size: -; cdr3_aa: CASSVLPSGSTDTQYF
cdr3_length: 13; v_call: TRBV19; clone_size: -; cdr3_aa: CATQGGGEGRAFF
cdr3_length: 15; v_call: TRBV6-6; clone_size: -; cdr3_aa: CASSSLWDNGEKLFF
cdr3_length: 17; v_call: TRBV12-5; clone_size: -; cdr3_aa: CASGLRLAAANTGELFF
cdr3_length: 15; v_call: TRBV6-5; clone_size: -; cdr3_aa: CASRIRAAGEETQYF
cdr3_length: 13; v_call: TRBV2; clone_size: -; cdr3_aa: CASSTETNTEAFF
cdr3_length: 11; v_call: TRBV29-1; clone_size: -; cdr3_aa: CSVVWGDIQYF
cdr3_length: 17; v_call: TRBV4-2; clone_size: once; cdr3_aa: CASSQGTAKRGTDTQYF
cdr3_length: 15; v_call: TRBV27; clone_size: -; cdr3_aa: CASSLVARSTYEQYF
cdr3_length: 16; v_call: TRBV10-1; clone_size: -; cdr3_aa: CASSESYVAGTYGYTF
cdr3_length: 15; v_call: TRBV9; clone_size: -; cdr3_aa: CASSVVEGSYNEQFF
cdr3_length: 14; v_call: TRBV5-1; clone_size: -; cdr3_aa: CASSFGNSSYGYTF
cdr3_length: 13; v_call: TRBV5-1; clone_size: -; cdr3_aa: CASSGDRQNEQFF
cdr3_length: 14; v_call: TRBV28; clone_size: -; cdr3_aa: CASITPGGPGEQFF
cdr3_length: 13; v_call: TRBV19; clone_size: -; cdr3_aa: CASSPSSTGELFF
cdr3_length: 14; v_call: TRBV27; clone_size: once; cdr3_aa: CASSIMVGADTQYF
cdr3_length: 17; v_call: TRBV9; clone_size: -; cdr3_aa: CASSPSDRVGFTDTQYF